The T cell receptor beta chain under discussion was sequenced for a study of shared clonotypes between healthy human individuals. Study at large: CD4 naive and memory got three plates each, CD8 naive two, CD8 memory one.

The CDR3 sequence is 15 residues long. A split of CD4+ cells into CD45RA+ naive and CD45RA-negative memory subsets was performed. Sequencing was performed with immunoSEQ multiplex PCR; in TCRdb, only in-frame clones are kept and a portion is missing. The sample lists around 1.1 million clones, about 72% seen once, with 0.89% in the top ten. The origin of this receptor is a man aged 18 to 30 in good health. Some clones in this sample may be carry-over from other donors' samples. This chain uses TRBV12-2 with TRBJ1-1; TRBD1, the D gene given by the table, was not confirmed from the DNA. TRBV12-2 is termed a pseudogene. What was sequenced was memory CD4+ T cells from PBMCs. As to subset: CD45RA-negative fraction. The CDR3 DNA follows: TGTGCAAGTCGCTTCCGGGACAGGATGAACACTGAAGCTTTCTTT. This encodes CASRFRDRMNTEAFF.